This TCR beta chain was observed in a study of Graves' ophthalmopathy and Graves' hyperthyroidism. Amplification targeted the TCR beta CDR3 regions, with RNA transcripts as the source material. HTBI primers were employed in first-round RT-PCR, then a second-round multiplex PCR followed. TCRdb re-derived calls from the multiplex PCR reads in MiXCR, one entry per CDR3 protein. This sample has some 150,000 distinct CDR3 sequences, with 35% to 45% found just once. The V and J ends lost 3 bases and 0 bases respectively, with 12 bases between them. Germline V CDR1 and CDR2: MGHRA, YSYEKL. The CDR3 contains 15 residues.

The sequencing sample was made of peripheral blood. The chain couples TRBV4-1 to TRBJ2-7, with a possible D match to TRBD2 (5 bases). This receptor was identified in a man aged 30 to 39 with Graves' ophthalmopathy. CDR3 region: CASSQTTGSSYEQYF. Written as DNA, the CDR3 is TGCGCCAGCAGCCAGACGACGGGGAGCTCCTACGAGCAGTACTTC.